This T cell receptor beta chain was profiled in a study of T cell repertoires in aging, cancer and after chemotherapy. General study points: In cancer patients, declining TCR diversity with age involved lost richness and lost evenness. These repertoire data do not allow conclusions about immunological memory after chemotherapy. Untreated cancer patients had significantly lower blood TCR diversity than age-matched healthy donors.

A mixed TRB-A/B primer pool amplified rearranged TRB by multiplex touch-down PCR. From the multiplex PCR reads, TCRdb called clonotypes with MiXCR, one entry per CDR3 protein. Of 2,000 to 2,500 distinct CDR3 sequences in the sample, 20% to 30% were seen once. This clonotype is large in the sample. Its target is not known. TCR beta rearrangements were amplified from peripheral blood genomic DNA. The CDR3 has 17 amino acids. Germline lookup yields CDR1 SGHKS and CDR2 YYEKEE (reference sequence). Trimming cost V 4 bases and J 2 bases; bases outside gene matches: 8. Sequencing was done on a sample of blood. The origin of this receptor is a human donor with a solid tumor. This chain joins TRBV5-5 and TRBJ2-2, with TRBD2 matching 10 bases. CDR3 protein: CASSPRASGGNTGELFF. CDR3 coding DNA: TGTGCCAGCAGCCCCCGGGCTAGCGGGGGTAACACCGGGGAGCTGTTTTTT.